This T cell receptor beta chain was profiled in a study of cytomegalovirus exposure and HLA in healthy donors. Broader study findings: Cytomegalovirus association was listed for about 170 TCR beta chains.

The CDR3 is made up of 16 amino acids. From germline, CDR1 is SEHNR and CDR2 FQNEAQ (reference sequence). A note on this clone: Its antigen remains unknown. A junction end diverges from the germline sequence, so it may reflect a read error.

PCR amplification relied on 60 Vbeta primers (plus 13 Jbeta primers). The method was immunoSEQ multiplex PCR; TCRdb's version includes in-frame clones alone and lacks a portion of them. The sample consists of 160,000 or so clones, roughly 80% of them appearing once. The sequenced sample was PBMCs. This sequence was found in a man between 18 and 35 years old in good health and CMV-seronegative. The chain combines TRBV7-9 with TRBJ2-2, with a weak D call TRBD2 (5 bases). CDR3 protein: CSSPKEAGSNTGELFF. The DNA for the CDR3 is TGTTCCAGCCCGAAAGAGGCGGGTTCTAATACCGGGGAGCTGTTTTTT.